What follows are 21 T cell receptor beta chains derived from one specimen sequenced in a study of blood T cells in healthy people across ages. The authors ran a second PCR of roughly 6 to 11 cycles using a sample-barcoded 5' primer and a J-beta primer mix. TCRdb reprocessed the 5' RACE reads via MiXCR and lists one record per CDR3 protein. This sample yields around 1,900,000 distinct CDR3 sequences, of which about two fifths are seen a single time; 23% belongs to the top ten. Sequenced material: blood. The receptor set was obtained from a human donor in good health.

This chain uses TRBV20-1 with TRBJ2-3; unclear D gene. This CDR3 comprises 11 residues. The V end lost 3 bases, the J end lost 7 bases, and 8 bases lay between the germline ends. Germline CDR1 reads DFQATT; CDR2 reads SNEGSKA (reference sequence). DNA for the CDR3: TGCAGTGCTAGTCAAGCAAATACGCAGTATTTT. Translating it yields CSASQANTQYF.

V gene TRBV7-9 combines with J gene TRBJ2-7; D is unresolved. The CDR3 is 12 residues long. The ends were cut back, 2 bases at V and 4 bases at J, with 6 bases in the middle. Germline V gives CDR1 SEHNR, CDR2 FQNEAQ (reference sequence). The CDR3 is CASSLSWYEQYF. The CDR3 bases are TGTGCCAGCAGCTTAAGCTGGTACGAGCAGTACTTC. The full variable domain, its missing parts supplied by reference TRBV7-9 and TRBJ2-7, is DTGVSQNPRHKITKRGQNVTFRCDPISEHNRLYWYRQTLGQGPEFLTYFQNEAQLEKSRLLSDRFSAERPKGSFSTLEIQRTEQGDSAMYLCASSLSWYEQYFGPGTRLTVT.

The V and J genes are TRBV20-1 and TRBJ2-7; D might be TRBD1 (6 bases). Germline V CDR1 and CDR2: DFQATT, SNEGSKA (reference sequence). V was pared by 0 bases and J by 5 bases, with 14 bases between. The CDR3 contains 14 residues. CDR3 nucleotides: TGCAGTGCTAGAGACGGACAGAGCGCCGACGAGCAGTACTTC. Translating gives CSARDGQSADEQYF.

This clonotype occurred a few times. J is TRBJ1-2 and V is TRBV4-2; 10 positions agree with TRBD1. CDR3 size: 18 residues. The junction had 11 bases not matched to a gene; V was cut back by 0 bases and J by 4 bases. Per germline, CDR1 LGHNA and CDR2 YNFKEQ. CDR3 sequence: CASSQDRVGTGAGYGYTF. The CDR3 DNA reads as TGTGCCAGCAGCCAAGATCGAGTAGGGACAGGGGCTGGCTATGGCTACACCTTC.

With respect to this clonotype: Sequence at one end of the junction differs from germline and may be a read error. The gene calls are TRBV7-2 and TRBJ2-4; unclear D gene. The germline V gene encodes CDR1 SGHTA and CDR2 FQGNSA. The CDR3 extends over 13 amino acids. This CDR3 reads CAGSLGVHYEQYF. The CDR3 region has the DNA TGTGCCGGCAGCTTAGGTGTGCACTACGAACAGTACTTC.

At least ten counts were recorded for this clonotype. The chain is built from TRBV29-1 and TRBJ2-3, with 7 bases aligning to TRBD1. Losses at the gene ends were 6 bases for V and 6 bases for J; bases not matched to a gene: 3. This CDR3 is 11 amino acids long. The germline V gene encodes CDR1 SQVTM and CDR2 ANQGSEA. The CDR3 here is CSVPQGDTQYF. The CDR3 nucleotides read TGCAGCGTACCACAGGGGGATACGCAGTATTTT.

This clonotype has only a few counts. This chain uses TRBV9 with TRBJ2-5, with D possibly being TRBD1 (7 bases). Trimming removed 4 bases at V and 6 bases at J, with 22 bases between. CDR1 and CDR2 from the germline V gene are SGDLS and YYNGEE. The CDR3 covers 16 residues. Here the CDR3 reads CASSTQLTGEVKTQYF. CDR3 DNA: TGTGCCAGCAGCACCCAACTAACAGGGGAGGTGAAGACCCAGTACTTC.

The rearrangement uses TRBV24-1 and TRBJ1-2, with 7 positions matching TRBD1. After removal of 9 bases from V and 8 bases from J, the junction contained 11 bases not matched to a gene. CDR1 is KGHDR, CDR2 SFDVKD, per germline. The CDR3 has 13 amino acids. The CDR3 DNA sequence: TGTGCCACCTCGAACAGGGGCGGGAGAGGCTACACCTTC. Amino acid sequence: CATSNRGGRGYTF.

This chain connects TRBV19 to TRBJ2-5; a weak D match, TRBD1 (7 bases). Germline V CDR1 and CDR2: LNHDA, SQIVND (reference sequence). CDR3 length: 13 residues. V was shortened by 7 bases and J by 5 bases, with 14 bases between the two germline ends. The CDR3 region is CASKKAGGETQYF. In DNA, the CDR3 is TGTGCCAGTAAAAAGGCAGGGGGGGAGACCCAGTACTTC.

V usage is TRBV20-1 and J usage is TRBJ2-5; TRBD1 matches 8 bases. V gave up 5 bases and J gave up 5 bases; unmatched junction bases: 7. The CDR3 totals 13 residues. CDR1 and CDR2 (germline): DFQATT, SNEGSKA (reference sequence). The chain's CDR3 is CSARTGYEETQYF. The DNA of the CDR3 is TGCAGTGCTCGGACAGGGTATGAGGAGACCCAGTACTTC.

The rearrangement joins TRBV29-1 to TRBJ2-3, with 8 bases that match TRBD2. CDR1 and CDR2 from the germline V gene are SQVTM and ANQGSEA. This CDR3 region has 15 residues. The V segment lost 6 bases and the J segment 4 bases; nucleotides outside the gene matches: 12. CDR3 bases: TGCAGCGTAACCGGGACTAGTGCCTTTGCAGATACGCAGTATTTT. It encodes CSVTGTSAFADTQYF.

The chain couples TRBV29-1 to TRBJ2-2; 7 bases fit TRBD1. V dropped 7 bases and J dropped 1; count of bases not matched to a gene: 9. Looked up from germline, CDR1 is SQVTM and CDR2 is ANQGSEA. The CDR3 spans 15 residues. The CDR3 spells CSAGGTGENTGELFF. DNA of the CDR3: TGCAGCGCTGGGGGAACAGGGGAGAACACCGGGGAGCTGTTTTTT.

The genes are TRBV10-3 and TRBJ1-2; D gene uncertain. V was trimmed by 3 bases and J by 2 bases, leaving 13 bases between them. CDR3 length equals 15 residues. Germline V CDR1 and CDR2: ENHRY, SYGVKD. CDR3 nucleotides: TGTGCCATCAGTGAAGCAGGCGGCGGCAACTATGGCTACACCTTC. Residues: CAISEAGGGNYGYTF.

The rearrangement uses TRBV4-3 and TRBJ1-2; D gene unclear. V lost 0 bases to trimming and J lost 1 base, with 12 bases between them. Germline V CDR1 and CDR2: LGHNA, YSLEER. The CDR3 is 16 residues long. The CDR3 coding sequence is TGCGCCAGCAGCCAAGACCCCAGGCTGATTAACTATGGCTACACCTTC. Its translation: CASSQDPRLINYGYTF.

There are a few counts of this clonotype. The V call is TRBV6-2 or TRBV6-3, the J call TRBJ1-5; D might be TRBD1 (6 bases). The CDR3 length is 16 residues. The V end was cut by 7 bases, the J end by 0 bases, with 16 bases between. CDR1 is MNHEY, CDR2 SVGEGT, per germline. The CDR3 loop reads CASTPRRTVSNQPQHF. Here the CDR3 DNA reads TGTGCCAGCACTCCACGACGGACAGTTAGCAATCAGCCCCAGCATTTT.

The rearrangement uses TRBV25-1 and TRBJ2-7; 7 nucleotides align to TRBD1. The V gene end was trimmed by 5 bases and the J gene end by 2 bases; junction bases not matched to a gene: 3. This CDR3 spans 13 amino acids. Germline values: CDR1 MGHDK, CDR2 SYGVNS. Written as DNA, the CDR3 is TGTGCCAGCAGTATCCAGGGGGCCTACGAGCAGTACTTC. Translating gives CASSIQGAYEQYF.

The rearrangement links TRBV7-3 to TRBJ1-1, with 7 bases identical to TRBD1. V shed 2 bases and J 1 base; nucleotides not matched to a gene: 13. Germline assignment: CDR1 SGHTA and CDR2 FQGTGA. The CDR3 loop spans 18 amino acids. The chain's CDR3 is CASSLFQGGEETNTEAFF. The DNA of the CDR3 is TGTGCCAGCAGCTTATTCCAGGGGGGAGAGGAAACGAACACTGAAGCTTTCTTT. The entire variable domain, with the rest obtained from reference TRBV7-3 and TRBJ1-1, is as follows: GAGVSQTPSNKVTEKGKYVELRCDPISGHTALYWYRQSLGQGPEFLIYFQGTGAADDSGLPNDRFFAVRPEGSVSTLKIQRTERGDSAVYLCASSLFQGGEETNTEAFFGQGTRLTVV.

This clonotype has a handful of counts. The chain recombines TRBV20-1 with TRBJ2-1; D is undetermined. V dropped 4 bases and J dropped 9 bases, with 13 bases sitting between them. CDR1 is DFQATT and CDR2 is SNEGSKA in the germline V gene (reference sequence). The CDR3 is made up of 12 amino acids. CDR3 DNA sequence: TGCAGTGCTATAATTTTCTCAAGTGAGCAGTTCTTC. Its protein is CSAIIFSSEQFF.

The DNA for the CDR3 is TGCGCCAGCAGCCGTACGAGGTCGGGGACCCAGTACTTC. Amino acids: CASSRTRSGTQYF. This chain uses TRBV4-3 with TRBJ2-7; no firm D call. The J call is doubtful: the DNA matches TRBJ2-5 better. Germline lookup yields CDR1 LGHNA and CDR2 YSLEER. The CDR3 spans 13 residues.

This clonotype was observed a single time. The chain links TRBV20-1 to TRBJ1-5; D gene ambiguous. The CDR3 has 16 residues. The germline V gene encodes CDR1 DFQATT and CDR2 SNEGSKA (reference sequence). The V end lost 4 bases, the J end lost 0 bases, and 16 bases lay between the germline ends. DNA for the CDR3: TGCAGTGCTATTGGATTGGGATCCTATAGCAATCAGCCCCAGCATTTT. It encodes CSAIGLGSYSNQPQHF.

The table lists this clonotype with a count of one. The rearrangement joins TRBV7-6 to TRBJ1-1; TRBD1 matches 9 bases. V was pared by 3 bases and J by 5 bases, with 7 bases of the junction left unmatched. Germline V gene data show CDR1 as SGHVS and CDR2 as FNYEAQ. This CDR3 comprises 15 residues. The CDR3 spells CASSFTGGGRTEAFF. For the CDR3, the DNA is TGTGCCAGCAGCTTTACAGGGGGCGGGAGAACTGAAGCTTTCTTT.